A selection of T cell receptor beta chains follows, all from one sample in a study of CD8+ T cells in alopecia areata. Libraries were prepared by immunoSEQ multiplex PCR; TCRdb keeps only in-frame clonotypes and omits some of them. The data show a few hundred thousand clones, 35% to 40% seen once. The sample consisted of CD4+ T cells sorted from blood, taken around week 34, from a patient treated with tofacitinib. The origin of the receptors is a human donor with alopecia areata. Each CDR3 is given with its conserved first and last residue. A D gene is named only where the DNA matches it firmly. For some rows the clone size is stated as once, few or many, or as a class when expanded; others skip it.

CDR3 DNA,CDR3 protein,V gene,D gene,clone size,J gene
TGTGCCAGCAGCTTAGTGTCCTACGAGCAGTACTTC,CASSLVSYEQYF,TRBV7-9,.,.,TRBJ2-7
TGTGCCAGCAGTTACTCGTGGGACACAGATACGCAGTATTTT,CASSYSWDTDTQYF,TRBV6-5,.,.,TRBJ2-3
TGTGCCAGCAGCTTAGGGATTGGGCTAGATCGACGCACAGATACGCAGTATTTT,CASSLGIGLDRRTDTQYF,TRBV7-3,.,few,TRBJ2-3
TGTGCCAGCAACCCGGACAGGGTCGGCAATGAGCAGTTCTTC,CASNPDRVGNEQFF,TRBV6-6,TRBD1,.,TRBJ2-1
TGCAGCGTGGACATAAACTATGGCTACACCTTC,CSVDINYGYTF,TRBV29-1,.,.,TRBJ1-2
TGTGCCAGCAGGGAAACAGGGGGAGGTCAGCCCCAGCATTTT,CASRETGGGQPQHF,TRBV28,TRBD1,.,TRBJ1-5
TGTGCCAGCGAAACAGGGTTCTCTGGGGCCAACGTCCTGACTTTC,CASETGFSGANVLTF,TRBV2,.,few,TRBJ2-6
TGCAGCGTTGAAGAATGGGGTTTAGGGTATGACCCCCCCTCCGGCTACACCTTC,CSVEEWGLGYDPPSGYTF,TRBV29-1,.,.,TRBJ1-2
TGTGCCAGCAGCCACCAAAACTTGGTCGGCGGGACAGAAAACACTGAAGCTTTCTTT,CASSHQNLVGGTENTEAFF,TRBV4-2,TRBD1,.,TRBJ1-1
TGTGCCAGCAGCTTAGGTACAGTTGAGAACTACCTTCTAGCCAAAAACATTCAGTACTTC,CASSLGTVENYLLAKNIQYF,TRBV7-3,.,few,TRBJ2-4
TGTGCCAGCAGCCCAATGACATCTCCTTACGAGCAGTACTTC,CASSPMTSPYEQYF,TRBV4-2,.,.,TRBJ2-7
TGTGCCAGCAGTTTGAGGCTAGTTGTGTCTGGGGCCAACGTCCTGACTTTC,CASSLRLVVSGANVLTF,TRBV27,.,few,TRBJ2-6
TGTGCCAGCAGCCCTACCAACAACCTAATGCGATCAAGACGGGATACGCAGTATTTT,CASSPTNNLMRSRRDTQYF,TRBV11-2,.,.,TRBJ2-3
TGTGCCAGCAGTCGGATCGACAGGGGGGCTTATGGCTACACCTTC,CASSRIDRGAYGYTF,TRBV6-1,TRBD1,.,TRBJ1-2
TGTGCCAGCAGTTTCCAGGGGAACCATAATTCACCCCTCCACTTT,CASSFQGNHNSPLHF,TRBV27,.,.,TRBJ1-6
TGTGCCAGCAGCTTATCCCGGAGGAACACCGGGGAGCTGTTTTTT,CASSLSRRNTGELFF,TRBV7-2,.,few,TRBJ2-2
TGTGCCTGGAGTGTACGGGCGGGAGCGGGTTTAGGAGATACGCAGTATTTT,CAWSVRAGAGLGDTQYF,TRBV30,TRBD2,.,TRBJ2-3
TGCAGCGGTAACAGGGGGGGCTCAGAGACCCAGTACTTC,CSGNRGGSETQYF,TRBV29-1,.,.,TRBJ2-5
TGTGCCAGCTCACCATCTCACAGCAGTAGCAATCAGCCCCAGCATTTT,CASSPSHSSSNQPQHF,TRBV18,.,.,TRBJ1-5
TGTGCCAGCAGCTTTCCTCAGGGGAAGGGGAGATCCCAGTACTTC,CASSFPQGKGRSQYF,TRBV7-6,.,.,TRBJ2-5
TGCGCCAGCAGCGGACAGGGAGTCAACACTGAAGCTTTCTTT,CASSGQGVNTEAFF,TRBV5-1,TRBD1,.,TRBJ1-1
TGCGCCAGCAGCTCGACCCCAACTAGCACAGATACGCAGTATTTT,CASSSTPTSTDTQYF,TRBV5-1,.,few,TRBJ2-3
TGTGCCAGCAGTCTACGACAGGGCGGAGGCTACACCTTC,CASSLRQGGGYTF,TRBV27,TRBD1,.,TRBJ1-2
TGTGCCAGCAGCCCCAGTTCCCCACTAATCGACGGCTACACCTTC,CASSPSSPLIDGYTF,TRBV7-2,.,few,TRBJ1-2
TGCGCCAGCAGCCAATTCCCGGGACTAGTCGCAGGCGAGCAGTTCTTC,CASSQFPGLVAGEQFF,TRBV4-1,TRBD2,.,TRBJ2-1
TGTGCCAGCAGTACAGTGGCAGGGGACGGCTATGGCTACACCTTC,CASSTVAGDGYGYTF,TRBV7-9,.,.,TRBJ1-2
TGCGCCAGCAAGCCCTGGGGACAGGGGTCGGCTCGGTCCTACAATGAGCAGTTCTTC,CASKPWGQGSARSYNEQFF,TRBV5-1,TRBD1,.,TRBJ2-1
TGTGCCTGGAGTGCTCCGACGAACACCGGGGAGCTGTTTTTT,CAWSAPTNTGELFF,TRBV30,.,.,TRBJ2-2
TGTGCCTTGGAAAAGCGGGAGGGCCTCCTTGAGCAGTTCTTC,CALEKREGLLEQFF,TRBV30,TRBD2,few,TRBJ2-1
TGCGCCAGCAGCTTAGAGACAGGTCAGCCCCAGCATTTT,CASSLETGQPQHF,TRBV5-1,.,.,TRBJ1-5
TGTGCCAGCAGCCAAGCGGGGGGCACAGATACGCAGTATTTT,CASSQAGGTDTQYF,TRBV4-2,.,.,TRBJ2-3
TGTGCCAGCAGCTTCGTGACACAGGGGGTTAGTGATGGCTACACCTTC,CASSFVTQGVSDGYTF,TRBV7-9,TRBD1,.,TRBJ1-2
TGTGCCAGCAGCTTACCCCGGACAGAGAACACTGAAGCTTTCTTT,CASSLPRTENTEAFF,TRBV7-6,.,.,TRBJ1-1
TGTGCCAGCAGCTCCCCCGGGTCTTCCTACGAGCAGTACTTC,CASSSPGSSYEQYF,TRBV6-5,.,.,TRBJ2-7
TGCGCCAGCAGCTTGGACCCGGGCCGGAGGAACACTGAAGCTTTCTTT,CASSLDPGRRNTEAFF,TRBV5-1,.,.,TRBJ1-1
TGCGCCAGCAGCCCCGGACGGAACTCTGGAAACACCATATATTTT,CASSPGRNSGNTIYF,TRBV5-1,.,.,TRBJ1-3